Following are 20 T cell receptor beta chains from one sample sequenced in a study of cytomegalovirus exposure and HLA in healthy donors. This PCR relied on a set of 60 Vbeta primers and 13 Jbeta primers. Generated by immunoSEQ multiplex PCR, the TCRdb table keeps only in-frame clones and is missing some. Of 85,000 to 100,000 clones in the sample, over 75% are singletons; the top ten hold 6% to 9.5%. Sequencing used PBMCs. These receptors were collected from a man aged 30 to 39 in good health and CMV-seronegative.

For the CDR3, the DNA is TGTGCCAGCAGCTCCTTCGGGGAAGGTGGCTACACCTTC. This gives the protein CASSSFGEGGYTF. This chain uses TRBV7-6 with TRBJ1-2; D not certain. The germline V gene has CDR1 SGHVS and CDR2 FNYEAQ. The ends were cut back, 4 bases at V and 7 bases at J, with 13 bases in the middle. The CDR3 covers 13 residues.

CDR3 residues: CASSPTSGQSTYGYTF. In nucleotides, the CDR3 is TGTGCCAGCAGCCCAACCTCGGGACAATCCACCTATGGCTACACCTTC. The rearrangement uses TRBV7-9 and TRBJ1-2, with D maybe TRBD1 (6 bases). V was pared by 5 bases and J by 4 bases, with 20 bases between. The germline CDR1 and CDR2 sequences are SEHNR and FQNEAQ (reference sequence). The CDR3 has 16 amino acids.

The V and J genes are TRBV18 and TRBJ1-1, with D possibly being TRBD1 (6 bases). The CDR3 runs 14 residues. V was cut by 6 bases and J by 1 base, with 12 bases left in between. Germline lookup yields CDR1 KGHSH and CDR2 LQKENI. CDR3 nucleotide sequence: TGTGCCAGCTCCCCGACAGGTTCGAACACTGAAGCTTTCTTT. Protein sequence: CASSPTGSNTEAFF.

This clone was seen just once. The rearrangement links TRBV28 to TRBJ1-1; possible D gene TRBD1, 5 bases. The germline V gene encodes CDR1 MDHEN and CDR2 SYDVKM. This CDR3 has 15 amino acids. Trimming cost V 3 bases and J 3 bases, with 14 bases left between them. CDR3 nucleotides: TGTGCCAGCAGTTTGGTGTACAGGTCGGACACTGAAGCTTTCTTT. This encodes CASSLVYRSDTEAFF.

The V call is TRBV6-5, the J call TRBJ2-1; D gene uncertain. Germline V gene sequence: CDR1 MNHEY, CDR2 SVGAGI. This CDR3 is built from 14 residues. Trimming took 6 bases from V and 4 from J, leaving 13 bases between them. CDR3 sequence: CASRNPSSYNEQFF. The CDR3 coding sequence is TGTGCCAGCAGAAACCCCTCTAGTTACAATGAGCAGTTCTTC.

This chain joins TRBV19 and TRBJ2-7, with D perhaps matching TRBD1 (6 bases). V was clipped by 4 bases and J by 3 bases, with 13 bases between them. The CDR3 is 14 residues long. Germline V gene lookup returns CDR1 LNHDA and CDR2 SQIVND (reference sequence). The CDR3 region has the DNA TGTGCCAGTAGTAGGGACACGAAAAGCTACGAGCAGTACTTC. As protein: CASSRDTKSYEQYF.

The chain recombines TRBV7-9 with TRBJ2-6; no clear D. CDR1 is SEHNR, CDR2 FQNEAQ, per germline (reference sequence). V lost 6 bases and J lost 0, with 9 bases in between. The CDR3 runs 15 residues. Written as DNA, the CDR3 is TGTGCCAGCAGATCCGGAGCCTCTGGGGCCAACGTCCTGACTTTC. This gives the protein CASRSGASGANVLTF.

The chain joins TRBV6-4 to TRBJ2-7; D is perhaps TRBD2 (5 bases). Germline loops: CDR1 MRHNA, CDR2 SNTAGT. V shed 3 bases and J shed 0 bases, with 9 bases lying between them. The CDR3 consists of 14 residues. The DNA of the CDR3 is TGTGCCAGCAGTGAATCGGGGAGCTCCTACGAGCAGTACTTC. This codes for CASSESGSSYEQYF.

V and J are TRBV7-9 and TRBJ2-3; D is possibly TRBD1 (6 bases). Deletions cut 5 bases from V and 0 bases from J, with 15 bases between. The CDR3 sequence is 16 residues long. Germline loops: CDR1 SEHNR, CDR2 FQNEAQ (reference sequence). CDR3 bases: TGTGCCAGCAGCCCAAGGACAGAAACTAGCACAGATACGCAGTATTTT. Translated, it gives CASSPRTETSTDTQYF.

The gene calls are TRBV5-1 and TRBJ2-1; TRBD1 might be the D (6 bases). Germline CDR1 SGHRS, CDR2 YFSETQ. V was pared by 0 bases and J by 7 bases, with 11 bases between. The CDR3 consists of 14 residues. In nucleotides, the CDR3 is TGCGCCAGCAGCTTGGGGATAACAGGGAATGAGCAGTTCTTC. It specifies CASSLGITGNEQFF.

The chain couples TRBV5-1 to TRBJ1-2, with TRBD1 as a possible D gene (6 bases). The CDR3 runs 17 residues. V lost 0 bases and J 3 bases, leaving 18 bases between the germline ends. Germline assignment: CDR1 SGHRS and CDR2 YFSETQ. CDR3 nucleotide sequence: TGCGCCAGCAGCTTGGCCCAAGACAGGTTGACGGACTATGGCTACACCTTC. Protein sequence: CASSLAQDRLTDYGYTF.

The V and J genes are TRBV5-1 and TRBJ1-1, with D maybe TRBD1 (5 bases). The CDR3 has 14 amino acids. V lost 4 bases, J lost 4 bases, and 14 bases lay in between. Germline V gives CDR1 SGHRS, CDR2 YFSETQ. The CDR3, as DNA: TGCGCCAGCAGCCGGACTACAGGTGTCACTGAAGCTTTCTTT. It codes for CASSRTTGVTEAFF.

This clone has only one observation. Other DNA sequences in the same sample also yield this CDR3. The rearrangement joins TRBV27 to TRBJ1-3; no reliable D call. Between the trimmed V and J ends, which lost 5 bases and 0 bases, there was a span of 8 bases. This CDR3 has 14 amino acids. Germline CDR1 MNHEY, CDR2 SMNVEV (reference sequence). The CDR3 loop reads CASSQSVSGNTIYF. The CDR3 DNA sequence: TGTGCCAGCAGTCAGTCAGTCTCTGGAAACACCATATATTTT.

This sequence joins TRBV5-1 and TRBJ1-1; the D is unclear. The CDR3 sequence is 17 residues long. CDR1 and CDR2 from the germline V gene are SGHRS and YFSETQ. Trimming removed 0 bases from V and 1 base from J, with 16 bases in between. CDR3 residues: CASSLALLGSGNTEAFF. Here the CDR3 DNA reads TGCGCCAGCAGCTTGGCCCTACTCGGGTCGGGGAACACTGAAGCTTTCTTT. Together with reference TRBV5-1 and TRBJ1-1, the CDR3 gives the full variable domain: KAGVTQTPRYLIKTRGQQVTLSCSPISGHRSVSWYQQTPGQGLQFLFEYFSETQRNKGNFPGRFSGRQFSNSRSEMNVSTLELGDSALYLCASSLALLGSGNTEAFFGQGTRLTVV.

This chain connects TRBV27 to TRBJ2-7; 12 positions match TRBD2. The V gene's germline CDR1 is MNHEY and CDR2 SMNVEV (reference sequence). The CDR3 runs 17 residues. V shed 5 bases, J shed 0 bases, and the junction held 8 bases outside the gene matches. The CDR3 DNA reads as TGTGCCAGCAGTCTCTGGACTAGCGGGGATCTCTCCTACGAGCAGTACTTC. Protein: CASSLWTSGDLSYEQYF.

V usage is TRBV18 and J usage is TRBJ2-7, with D uncertain. Deletions cut 3 bases from V and 2 bases from J, with 5 bases between. The CDR3 is 12 amino acids. CDR1 is KGHSH and CDR2 is LQKENI in the germline V gene. CDR3 nucleotides: TGTGCCAGCTCACCGGAGCCCTACGAGCAGTACTTC. Protein: CASSPEPYEQYF.

This clone showed up just a few times. The CDR3 nucleotides read TGTGCCAGCAGCTCTCCAAACCGGGGAGGCAGCGGGGCCTACAATGAGCAGTTCTTC. Amino acids: CASSSPNRGGSGAYNEQFF. J is TRBJ2-1 and V is TRBV7-2; 7 bases are shared with TRBD2. The CDR3 spans 19 residues. The V segment lost 4 bases and the J segment 2 bases; nucleotides outside the gene matches: 17. Germline V gives CDR1 SGHTA, CDR2 FQGNSA.

V gene TRBV7-9 combines with J gene TRBJ2-5; 11 bases agree with TRBD1. The length of the CDR3 is 16 residues. Germline V CDR1 and CDR2: SEHNR, FQNEAQ (reference sequence). Trimming removed 5 bases from V and 3 bases from J; junction bases left unmatched: 8. The CDR3 DNA follows: TGTGCCAGCAGCCCTCGGACAGGGGGCTCGGAAGAGACCCAGTACTTC. It codes for CASSPRTGGSEETQYF.

The rearrangement joins TRBV9 to TRBJ2-3, with 9 bases that match TRBD2. In germline, CDR1 is SGDLS, CDR2 YYNGEE. The trim removed 2 bases at V and 0 bases at J, leaving 10 bases unmatched. There are 18 residues in the CDR3. CDR3 nucleotides: TGTGCCAGCAGCGTCACTAGCGGGCCGATTGCTAGCACAGATACGCAGTATTTT. Translation: CASSVTSGPIASTDTQYF.

This clone has a single count. The rearrangement uses TRBV12-5 and TRBJ1-1; D remains ambiguous. CDR1 and CDR2 (germline): LGHNT, FRNRAP. Trimming shortened V by 1 base and J by 0 bases, and 12 bases separated the two germline ends. The CDR3 covers 16 residues. DNA of the CDR3: TGTGCTAGTGGTTTGGCCTTTTCAGGCATGAACACTGAAGCTTTCTTT. Translation gives CASGLAFSGMNTEAFF.